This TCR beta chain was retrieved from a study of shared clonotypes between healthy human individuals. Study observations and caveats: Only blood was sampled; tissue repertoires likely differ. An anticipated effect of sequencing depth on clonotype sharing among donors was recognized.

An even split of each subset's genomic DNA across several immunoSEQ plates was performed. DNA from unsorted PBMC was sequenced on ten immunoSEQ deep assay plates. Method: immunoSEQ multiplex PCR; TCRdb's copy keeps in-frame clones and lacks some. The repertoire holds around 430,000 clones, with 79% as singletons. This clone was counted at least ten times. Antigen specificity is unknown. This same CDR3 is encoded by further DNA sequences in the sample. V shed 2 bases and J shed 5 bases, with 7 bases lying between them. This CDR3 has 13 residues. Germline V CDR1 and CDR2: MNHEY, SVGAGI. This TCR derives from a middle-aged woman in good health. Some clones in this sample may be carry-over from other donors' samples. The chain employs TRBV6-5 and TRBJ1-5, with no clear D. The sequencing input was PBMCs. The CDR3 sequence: CASSYTQDQPQHF. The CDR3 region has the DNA TGTGCCAGCAGTTACACCCAGGATCAGCCCCAGCATTTT.